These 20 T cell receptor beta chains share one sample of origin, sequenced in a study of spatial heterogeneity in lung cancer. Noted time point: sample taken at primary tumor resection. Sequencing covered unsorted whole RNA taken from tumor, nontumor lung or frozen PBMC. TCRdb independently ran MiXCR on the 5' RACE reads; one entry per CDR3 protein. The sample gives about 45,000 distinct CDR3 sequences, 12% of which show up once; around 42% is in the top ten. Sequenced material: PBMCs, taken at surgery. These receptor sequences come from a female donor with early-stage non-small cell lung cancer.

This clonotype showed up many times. CDR3 region: CASSLLQGYEQYF. CDR3 coding DNA: TGCGCCAGCAGCTTACTACAGGGGTACGAGCAGTACTTC. The gene calls are TRBV5-1 and TRBJ2-7, with TRBD1 matching over 7 bases. CDR1 SGHRS and CDR2 YFSETQ come from the germline V gene. CDR3 length: 13 residues. Trimming removed 2 bases from V and 4 bases from J; junction bases left unmatched: 3.

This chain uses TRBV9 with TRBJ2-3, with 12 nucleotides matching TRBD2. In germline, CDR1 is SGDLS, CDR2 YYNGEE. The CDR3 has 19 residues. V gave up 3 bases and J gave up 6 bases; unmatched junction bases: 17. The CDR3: CASSAPGRTSGASCDTQYF. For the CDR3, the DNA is TGTGCCAGCAGCGCTCCCGGACGGACTAGCGGGGCGTCCTGCGATACGCAGTATTTT.

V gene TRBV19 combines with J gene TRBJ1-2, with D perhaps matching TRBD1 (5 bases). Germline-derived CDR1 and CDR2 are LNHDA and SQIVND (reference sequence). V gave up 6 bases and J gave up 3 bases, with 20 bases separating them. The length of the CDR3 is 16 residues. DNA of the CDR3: TGTGCCAGTAGACTCCGGGACTCCAAAACATACTATGGCTACACCTTC. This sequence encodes CASRLRDSKTYYGYTF.

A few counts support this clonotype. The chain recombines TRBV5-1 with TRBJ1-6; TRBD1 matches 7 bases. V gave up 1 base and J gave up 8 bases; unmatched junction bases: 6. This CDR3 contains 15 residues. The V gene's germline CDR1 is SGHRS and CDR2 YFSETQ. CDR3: CASSLNRQGYSPLHF. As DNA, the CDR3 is TGCGCCAGCAGCTTGAACCGACAGGGATATTCACCCCTCCACTTT.

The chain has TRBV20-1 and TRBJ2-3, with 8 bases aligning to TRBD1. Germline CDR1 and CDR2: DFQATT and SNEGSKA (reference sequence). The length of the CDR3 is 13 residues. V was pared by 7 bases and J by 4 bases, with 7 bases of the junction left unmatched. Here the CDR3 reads CSGGTGWADTQYF. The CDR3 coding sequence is TGCAGTGGAGGGACAGGTTGGGCAGATACGCAGTATTTT.

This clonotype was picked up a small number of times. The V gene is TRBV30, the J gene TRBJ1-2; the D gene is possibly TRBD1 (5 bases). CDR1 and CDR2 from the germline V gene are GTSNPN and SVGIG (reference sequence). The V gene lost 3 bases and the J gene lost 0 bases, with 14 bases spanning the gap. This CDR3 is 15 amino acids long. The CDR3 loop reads CAWRYSGPSNYGYTF. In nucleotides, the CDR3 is TGTGCCTGGAGGTACTCGGGACCTTCTAACTATGGCTACACCTTC.

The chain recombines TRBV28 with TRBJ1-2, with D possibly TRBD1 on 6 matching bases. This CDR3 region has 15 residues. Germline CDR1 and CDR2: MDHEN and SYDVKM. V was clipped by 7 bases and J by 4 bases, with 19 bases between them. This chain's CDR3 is CASKMGHRLPYGYTF. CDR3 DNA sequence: TGTGCCAGCAAAATGGGACACCGGCTTCCCTATGGCTACACCTTC.

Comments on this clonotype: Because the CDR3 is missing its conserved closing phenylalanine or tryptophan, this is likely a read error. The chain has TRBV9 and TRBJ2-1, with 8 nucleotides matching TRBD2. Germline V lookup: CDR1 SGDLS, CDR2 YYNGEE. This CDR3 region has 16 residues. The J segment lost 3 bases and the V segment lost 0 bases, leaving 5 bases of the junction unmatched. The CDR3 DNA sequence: TGTGCCAGCAGCGTAGCTCCGGGGGGGTTCTACAATGAGCAGTTCTAC. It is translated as CASSVAPGGFYNEQFY.

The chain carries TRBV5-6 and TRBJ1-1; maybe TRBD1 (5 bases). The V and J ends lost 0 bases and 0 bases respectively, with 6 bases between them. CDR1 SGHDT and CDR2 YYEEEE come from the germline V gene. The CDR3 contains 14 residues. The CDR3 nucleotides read TGTGCCAGCAGCTTGGAGGGGATGAACACTGAAGCTTTCTTT. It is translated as CASSLEGMNTEAFF.

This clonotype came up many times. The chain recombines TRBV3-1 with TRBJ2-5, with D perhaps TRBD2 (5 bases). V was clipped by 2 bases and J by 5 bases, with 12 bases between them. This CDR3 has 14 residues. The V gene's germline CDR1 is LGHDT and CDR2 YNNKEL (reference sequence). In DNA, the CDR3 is TGTGCCAGCAGCCAATCCGAGTGGAGGGAGACCCAGTACTTC. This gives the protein CASSQSEWRETQYF.

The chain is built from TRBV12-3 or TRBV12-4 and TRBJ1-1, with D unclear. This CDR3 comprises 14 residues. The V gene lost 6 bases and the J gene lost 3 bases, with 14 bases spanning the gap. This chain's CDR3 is CASSLMRADTEAFF. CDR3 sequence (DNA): TGTGCCAGCAGCCTGATGAGGGCTGACACTGAAGCTTTCTTT.

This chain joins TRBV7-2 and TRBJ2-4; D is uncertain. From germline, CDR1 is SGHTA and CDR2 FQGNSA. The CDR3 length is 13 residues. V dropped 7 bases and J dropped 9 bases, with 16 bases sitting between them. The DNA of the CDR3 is TGTGCCAGCAAAGAGGCGGCCGCTGGCATTCAGTACTTC. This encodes CASKEAAAGIQYF.

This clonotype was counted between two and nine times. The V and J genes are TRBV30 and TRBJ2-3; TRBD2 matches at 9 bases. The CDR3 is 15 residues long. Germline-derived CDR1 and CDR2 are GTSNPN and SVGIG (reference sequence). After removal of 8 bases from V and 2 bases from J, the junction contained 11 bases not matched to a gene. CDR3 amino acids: CARQRAGGYTDTQYF. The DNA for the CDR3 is TGTGCCCGCCAACGGGCGGGGGGGTACACAGATACGCAGTATTTT.

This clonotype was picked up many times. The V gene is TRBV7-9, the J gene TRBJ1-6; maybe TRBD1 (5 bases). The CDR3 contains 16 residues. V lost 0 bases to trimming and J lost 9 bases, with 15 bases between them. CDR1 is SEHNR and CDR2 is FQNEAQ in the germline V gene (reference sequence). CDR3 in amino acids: CASSLADTRGGSPLHF. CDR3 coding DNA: TGTGCCAGCAGCTTAGCGGACACCCGCGGGGGTTCACCCCTCCACTTT.

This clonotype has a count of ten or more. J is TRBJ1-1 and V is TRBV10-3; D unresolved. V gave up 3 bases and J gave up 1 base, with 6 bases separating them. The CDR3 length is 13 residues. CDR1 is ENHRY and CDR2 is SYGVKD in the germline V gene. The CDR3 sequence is CAISDPRNTEAFF. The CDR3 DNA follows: TGTGCCATCAGTGACCCCCGGAACACTGAAGCTTTCTTT.

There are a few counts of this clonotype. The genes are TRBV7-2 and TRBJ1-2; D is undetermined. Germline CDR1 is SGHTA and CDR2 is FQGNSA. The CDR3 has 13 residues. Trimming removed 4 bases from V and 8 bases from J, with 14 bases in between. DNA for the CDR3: TGTGCCAGCAGCTCCAGCCCAATGCGGGGCTACACCTTC. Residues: CASSSSPMRGYTF. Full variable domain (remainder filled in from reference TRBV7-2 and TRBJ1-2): GAGVSQSPSNKVTEKGKDVELRCDPISGHTALYWYRQSLGQGLEFLIYFQGNSAPDKSGLPSDRFSAERTGGSVSTLTIQRTQQEDSAVYLCASSSSPMRGYTFGSGTRLTVV.

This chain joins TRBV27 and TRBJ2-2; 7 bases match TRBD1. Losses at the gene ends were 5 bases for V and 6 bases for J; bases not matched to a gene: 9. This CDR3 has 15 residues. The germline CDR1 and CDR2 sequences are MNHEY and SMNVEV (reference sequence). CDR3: CASSTHDRVPGELFF. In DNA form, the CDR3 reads TGTGCCAGCAGTACCCACGACAGGGTCCCCGGGGAGCTGTTTTTT.

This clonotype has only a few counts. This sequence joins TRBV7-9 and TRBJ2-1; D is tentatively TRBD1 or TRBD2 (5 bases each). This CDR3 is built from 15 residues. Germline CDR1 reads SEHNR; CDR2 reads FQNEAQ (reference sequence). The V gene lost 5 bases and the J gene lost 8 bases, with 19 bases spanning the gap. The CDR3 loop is CASSPPNLGRDEQFF. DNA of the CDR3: TGTGCCAGCAGCCCCCCCAATTTGGGGCGGGATGAGCAGTTCTTC.

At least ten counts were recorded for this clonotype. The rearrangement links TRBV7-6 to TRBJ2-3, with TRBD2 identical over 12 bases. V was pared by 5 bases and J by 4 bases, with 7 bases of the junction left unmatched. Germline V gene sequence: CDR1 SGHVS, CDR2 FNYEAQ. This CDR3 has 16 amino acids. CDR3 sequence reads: CASSRPLAGGSDTQYF. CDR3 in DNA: TGTGCCAGCAGCCGTCCCCTAGCGGGGGGGTCAGATACGCAGTATTTT.

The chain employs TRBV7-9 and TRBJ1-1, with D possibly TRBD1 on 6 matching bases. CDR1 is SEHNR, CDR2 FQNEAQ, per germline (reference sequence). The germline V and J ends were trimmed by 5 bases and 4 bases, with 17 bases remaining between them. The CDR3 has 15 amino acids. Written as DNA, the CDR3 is TGTGCCAGCAGCCTAGGTAAAGGGGGAAGCACTGAAGCTTTCTTT. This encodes CASSLGKGGSTEAFF.